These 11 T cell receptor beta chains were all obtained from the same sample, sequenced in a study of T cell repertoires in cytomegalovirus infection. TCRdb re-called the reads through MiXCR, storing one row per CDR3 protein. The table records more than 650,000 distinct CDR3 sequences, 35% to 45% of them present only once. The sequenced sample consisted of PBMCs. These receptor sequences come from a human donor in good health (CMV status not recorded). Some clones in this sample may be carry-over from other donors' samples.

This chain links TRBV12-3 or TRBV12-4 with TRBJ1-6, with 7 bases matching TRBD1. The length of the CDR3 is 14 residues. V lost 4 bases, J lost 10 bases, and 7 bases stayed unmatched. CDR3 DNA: TGTGCCAGCAGTTACAGGGGTTCCGACTCACCCCTCCACTTT. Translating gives CASSYRGSDSPLHF.

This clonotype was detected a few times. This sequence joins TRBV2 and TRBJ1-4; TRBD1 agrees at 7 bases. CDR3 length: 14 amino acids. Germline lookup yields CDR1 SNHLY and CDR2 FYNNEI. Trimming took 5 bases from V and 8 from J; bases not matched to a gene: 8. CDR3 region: CASSPLGRGEKLFF. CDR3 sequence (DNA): TGTGCCAGCAGTCCCCTGGGCAGGGGGGAAAAACTGTTTTTT.

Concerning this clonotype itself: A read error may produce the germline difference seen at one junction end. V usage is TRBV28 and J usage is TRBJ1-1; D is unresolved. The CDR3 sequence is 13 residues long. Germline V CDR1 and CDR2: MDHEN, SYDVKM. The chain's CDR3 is CASRTYLNTEAFW. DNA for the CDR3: TGTGCCAGCAGAACATACTTGAACACTGAAGCTTTCTGG.

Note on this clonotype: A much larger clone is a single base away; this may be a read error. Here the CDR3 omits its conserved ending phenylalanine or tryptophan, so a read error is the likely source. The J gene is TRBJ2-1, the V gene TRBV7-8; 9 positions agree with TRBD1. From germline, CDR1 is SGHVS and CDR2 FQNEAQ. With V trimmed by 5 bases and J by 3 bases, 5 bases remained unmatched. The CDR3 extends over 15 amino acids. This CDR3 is CASSPDRGFYNEQFL. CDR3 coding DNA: TGTGCCAGCAGCCCCGACAGGGGGTTCTACAATGAGCAGTTCTTA.

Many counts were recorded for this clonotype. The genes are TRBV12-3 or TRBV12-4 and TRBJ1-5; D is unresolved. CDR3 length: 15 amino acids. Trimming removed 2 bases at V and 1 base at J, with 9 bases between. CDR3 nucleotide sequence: TGTGCCAGCAGTTTACGGGCCGGGAGCAATCAGCCCCAGCATTTT. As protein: CASSLRAGSNQPQHF.

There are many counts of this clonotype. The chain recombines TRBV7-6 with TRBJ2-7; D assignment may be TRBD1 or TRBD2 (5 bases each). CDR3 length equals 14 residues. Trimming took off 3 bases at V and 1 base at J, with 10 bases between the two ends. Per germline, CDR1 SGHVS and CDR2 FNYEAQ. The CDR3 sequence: CASSLGDGSYEQYF. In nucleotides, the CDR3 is TGTGCCAGCAGCTTGGGGGACGGATCCTACGAGCAGTACTTC.

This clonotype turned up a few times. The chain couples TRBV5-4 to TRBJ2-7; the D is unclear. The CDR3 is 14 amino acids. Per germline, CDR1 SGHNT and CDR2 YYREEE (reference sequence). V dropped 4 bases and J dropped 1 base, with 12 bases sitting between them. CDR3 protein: CASSPKNASYEQYF. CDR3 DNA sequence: TGTGCCAGCAGCCCCAAGAACGCATCCTACGAGCAGTACTTC. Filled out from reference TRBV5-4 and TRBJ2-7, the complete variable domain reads ETGVTQSPTHLIKTRGQQVTLRCSSQSGHNTVSWYQQALGQGPQFIFQYYREEENGRGNFPPRFSGLQFPNYSSELNVNALELDDSALYLCASSPKNASYEQYFGPGTRLTVT.

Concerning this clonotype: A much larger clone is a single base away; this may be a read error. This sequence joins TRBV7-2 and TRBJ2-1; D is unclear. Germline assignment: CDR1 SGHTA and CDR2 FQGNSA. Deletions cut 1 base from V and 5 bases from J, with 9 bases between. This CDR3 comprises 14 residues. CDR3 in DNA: TGTGCCAGCAGCTTAGTCGGCCGGGACAATGAGCAGTTCTTC. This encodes CASSLVGRDNEQFF.

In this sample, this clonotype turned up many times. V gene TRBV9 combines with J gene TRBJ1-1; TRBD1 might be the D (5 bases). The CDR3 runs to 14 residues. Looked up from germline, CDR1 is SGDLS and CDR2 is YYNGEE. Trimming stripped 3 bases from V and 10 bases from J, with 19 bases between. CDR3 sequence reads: CASSDGAAGERAFF. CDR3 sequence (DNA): TGTGCCAGCAGCGATGGGGCGGCCGGGGAAAGAGCTTTCTTT.

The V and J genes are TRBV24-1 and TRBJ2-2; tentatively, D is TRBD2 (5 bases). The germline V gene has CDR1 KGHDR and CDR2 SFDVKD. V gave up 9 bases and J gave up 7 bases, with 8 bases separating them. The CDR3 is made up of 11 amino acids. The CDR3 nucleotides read TGTGCCACCTCTAGCCTCGGGGAGCTGTTTTTT. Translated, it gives CATSSLGELFF.

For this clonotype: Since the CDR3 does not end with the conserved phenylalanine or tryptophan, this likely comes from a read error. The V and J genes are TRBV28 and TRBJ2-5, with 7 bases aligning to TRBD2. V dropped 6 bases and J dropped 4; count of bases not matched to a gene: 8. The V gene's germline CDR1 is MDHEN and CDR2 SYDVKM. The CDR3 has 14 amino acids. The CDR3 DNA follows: TGTGCCAGCAGCCTTTGGGGGGGGGGAGAGACCCAGTACTTA. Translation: CASSLWGGGETQYL.